In its sample, the clone carrying this TCR beta chain was seen a few times. From the 5' RACE reads, TCRdb called clonotypes with MiXCR, one entry per CDR3 protein. The sample includes under 300,000 distinct CDR3 sequences, approximately 8.4% of them seen just once. This record comes from a study of T-cell memory formation after mild COVID-19. CDR3 length: 14 residues. V was clipped by 4 bases and J by 4 bases, with 13 bases between them. The J gene is TRBJ2-5, the V gene TRBV12-3 or TRBV12-4; D may be TRBD2 (6 bases). This clonotype originated in a man aged 18 to 29 who had mild COVID-19 (a few samples of this study predate the infection). Cell type and time point are not known. The sequenced material came from PBMCs or a T cell subset sorted from them (not recorded which). DNA of the CDR3: TGTGCCAGCAGTTCCCAGGGAGGAAGAGAGACCCAGTACTTC. It yields the protein CASSSQGGRETQYF.